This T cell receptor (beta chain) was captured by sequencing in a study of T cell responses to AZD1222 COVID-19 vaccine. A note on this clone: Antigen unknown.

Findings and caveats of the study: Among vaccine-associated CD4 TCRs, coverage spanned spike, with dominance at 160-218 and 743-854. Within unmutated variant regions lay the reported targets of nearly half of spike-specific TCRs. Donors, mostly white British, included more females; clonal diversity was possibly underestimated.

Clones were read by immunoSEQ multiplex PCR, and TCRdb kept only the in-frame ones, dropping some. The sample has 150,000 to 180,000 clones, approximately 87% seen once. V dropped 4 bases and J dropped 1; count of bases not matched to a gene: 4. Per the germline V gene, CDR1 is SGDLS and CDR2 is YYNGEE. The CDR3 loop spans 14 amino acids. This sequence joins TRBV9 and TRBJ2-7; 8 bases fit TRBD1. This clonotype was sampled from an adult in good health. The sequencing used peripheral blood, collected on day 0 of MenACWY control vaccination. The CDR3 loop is CASSTGQGSYEQYF. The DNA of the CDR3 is TGTGCCAGCAGCACCGGACAGGGATCCTACGAGCAGTACTTC.